A single sample gave rise to the 12 T cell receptor beta chains below, sequenced in a study of radiation and T cells in renal cell carcinoma. Profiling relied on immunoSEQ multiplex PCR, and the TCRdb table lists in-frame clones only, not all of them. The sample records roughly 150,000 clones, about 88% being singletons. The time point is: baseline pretreatment blood. Sample treatment: 15 Gy SBRT to primary tumor, nephrectomy 4 weeks later. The sample in question was blood, obtained from a patient whose treatment included radiotherapy and nephrectomy. These receptors came from a woman aged 70 to 79 with renal cell carcinoma.

The V and J genes are TRBV27 and TRBJ1-1; TRBD1 is a possible D gene (6 bases). This CDR3 has 14 amino acids. CDR1 and CDR2 (germline): MNHEY, SMNVEV (reference sequence). Between the trimmed V and J ends, which lost 6 bases and 5 bases, there was a span of 16 bases. The CDR3 protein is CASRTGTTGTEAFF. In DNA, the CDR3 is TGTGCCAGCAGAACCGGGACAACCGGAACTGAAGCTTTCTTT.

This chain connects TRBV4-2 to TRBJ2-1, with 12 bases fitting TRBD2. Germline lookup yields CDR1 LGHNA and CDR2 YNFKEQ. V was pared by 1 base and J by 8 bases, with 12 bases of the junction left unmatched. This CDR3 spans 18 amino acids. The chain's CDR3 is CASSQVASGGAGLHEQFF. For the CDR3, the DNA is TGTGCCAGCAGCCAAGTGGCTAGCGGGGGGGCAGGTCTTCATGAGCAGTTCTTC.

This chain uses TRBV6-1 with TRBJ1-1, with D possibly TRBD1 on 6 matching bases. CDR1 MNHNS and CDR2 SASEGT come from the germline V gene. Trimming took 1 base from V and 7 from J, leaving 13 bases between them. The CDR3 covers 14 residues. The CDR3 reads CASSEVGGRGEAFF. CDR3 nucleotide sequence: TGTGCCAGCAGTGAAGTGGGGGGGCGCGGTGAAGCTTTCTTT.

The genes are TRBV9 and TRBJ1-2; a weak D match, TRBD1 (6 bases). CDR3 size: 13 residues. V lost 4 bases to trimming and J lost 6 bases, with 13 bases between them. Germline V CDR1 and CDR2: SGDLS, YYNGEE. The CDR3 protein is CASSPPRGDGYTF. CDR3 sequence (DNA): TGTGCCAGCAGCCCACCGAGGGGGGATGGCTACACCTTC.

CDR3 sequence (DNA): TGTGCCAGCAGCTTGGGCGGGGAGGGGCCCTATAATTCACCCCTCCACTTT. Amino acid sequence: CASSLGGEGPYNSPLHF. V and J are TRBV5-4 and TRBJ1-6; D possibly corresponds to TRBD1 (5 bases). Deletions cut 0 bases from V and 2 bases from J, with 12 bases between. This CDR3 comprises 17 residues. Germline loops: CDR1 SGHNT, CDR2 YYREEE (reference sequence).

The V call is TRBV5-1, the J call TRBJ2-3, with TRBD1 identical over 12 bases. CDR1 is SGHRS and CDR2 is YFSETQ in the germline V gene. CDR3 length: 16 residues. Unmatched junction bases numbered 11, after V lost 7 bases and J lost 5 bases. The CDR3 bases are TGCGCCAGCTACTTCGAGGGACAGGGGGCGGTAGATACGCAGTATTTT. It translates to CASYFEGQGAVDTQYF. The entire variable domain, with the rest obtained from reference TRBV5-1 and TRBJ2-3, is as follows: KAGVTQTPRYLIKTRGQQVTLSCSPISGHRSVSWYQQTPGQGLQFLFEYFSETQRNKGNFPGRFSGRQFSNSRSEMNVSTLELGDSALYLCASYFEGQGAVDTQYFGPGTRLTVL.

The rearrangement links TRBV5-4 to TRBJ1-5; TRBD1 matches at 8 bases. Germline V gene lookup returns CDR1 SGHNT and CDR2 YYREEE (reference sequence). The trim removed 1 base at V and 4 bases at J, leaving 1 base unmatched. This CDR3 is built from 14 residues. CDR3: CASSLQGANQPQHF. DNA of the CDR3: TGTGCCAGCAGCTTGCAGGGGGCGAATCAGCCCCAGCATTTT.

The V gene is TRBV20-1, the J gene TRBJ2-1; D unclear. From germline, CDR1 is DFQATT and CDR2 SNEGSKA (reference sequence). There are 11 residues in the CDR3. The V end lost 4 bases, the J end lost 9 bases, and 10 bases lay between the germline ends. In DNA form, the CDR3 reads TGCAGTGCTATAGGCCAGTTTGAGCAGTTCTTC. It is translated as CSAIGQFEQFF.

The chain uses TRBV11-2 and TRBJ2-3; 12 bases agree with TRBD2. With 0 bases clipped from V and 6 bases from J, the junction kept 4 bases outside the gene matches. Germline values: CDR1 SGHAT, CDR2 FQNNGV. This CDR3 comprises 16 residues. In nucleotides, the CDR3 is TGTGCCAGCAGCTTAGAAACGGGACTAGCGGGCGATACGCAGTATTTT. This sequence encodes CASSLETGLAGDTQYF. Combining the CDR3 with reference TRBV11-2 and TRBJ2-3 gives the whole variable domain EAGVAQSPRYKIIEKRQSVAFWCNPISGHATLYWYQQILGQGPKLLIQFQNNGVVDDSQLPKDRFSAERLKGVDSTLKIQPAKLEDSAVYLCASSLETGLAGDTQYFGPGTRLTVL.

The chain uses TRBV6-1 and TRBJ2-2; the match to TRBD1 covers 9 bases. This CDR3 region has 17 residues. V gave up 4 bases and J gave up 7 bases; unmatched junction bases: 13. CDR1 and CDR2 (germline): MNHNS, SASEGT. The CDR3 DNA reads TGTGCCAGCAGTGCAACCGGGACAGGGTTGAGGAACGGGGAGCTGTTTTTT. Translation gives CASSATGTGLRNGELFF.

The rearrangement uses TRBV6-5 and TRBJ2-7, with 9 nucleotides matching TRBD2. The CDR3 is 15 residues long. Germline V gives CDR1 MNHEY, CDR2 SVGAGI. V was clipped by 6 bases and J by 3 bases; unmatched bases: 9. CDR3 loop: CASRSSGEGGYEQYF. The CDR3 DNA follows: TGTGCCAGCAGGTCTAGCGGGGAGGGGGGCTACGAGCAGTACTTC.

Notes on this clone: A junction end diverges from the germline sequence, so it may reflect a read error. This chain links TRBV7-7 with TRBJ2-3; D uncertain. This CDR3 spans 15 amino acids. Germline V lookup: CDR1 SSHAT, CDR2 FNYEAQ (reference sequence). This CDR3 reads CASSLSRTPTDTQYF. CDR3 in DNA: TGTGCTAGCAGCTTATCGAGGACCCCCACCGATACGCAGTATTTT.